This note documents a single TCR beta chain sequence. This specimen belongs to a study of blood T cell repertoires in COVID-19. Study-wide background: PBMCs, B-cell-depleted T cells, or T cells were the source of the cDNA or gDNA that made up the material.

CDR1 and CDR2 from the germline V gene are MNHEY and SVGAGI. With V trimmed by 6 bases and J by 1 base, 4 bases remained unmatched. The CDR3 extends over 15 amino acids. The repertoire was sequenced with immunoSEQ multiplex PCR; TCRdb's copy has only in-frame clones and lacks some. The top ten hold 4% to 5% of the sample, which has about 100,000 clones, over 85% seen once. V gene TRBV6-5 combines with J gene TRBJ2-2; 8 positions agree with TRBD1. The clonotype comes from a human donor with COVID-19, enrolled during active disease. The donor label of this sample is uncertain. The specimen was peripheral blood. Here the CDR3 DNA reads TGTGCCAGCAGGGCCGGGACAGGGAACACCGGGGAGCTGTTTTTT. Translated: CASRAGTGNTGELFF.